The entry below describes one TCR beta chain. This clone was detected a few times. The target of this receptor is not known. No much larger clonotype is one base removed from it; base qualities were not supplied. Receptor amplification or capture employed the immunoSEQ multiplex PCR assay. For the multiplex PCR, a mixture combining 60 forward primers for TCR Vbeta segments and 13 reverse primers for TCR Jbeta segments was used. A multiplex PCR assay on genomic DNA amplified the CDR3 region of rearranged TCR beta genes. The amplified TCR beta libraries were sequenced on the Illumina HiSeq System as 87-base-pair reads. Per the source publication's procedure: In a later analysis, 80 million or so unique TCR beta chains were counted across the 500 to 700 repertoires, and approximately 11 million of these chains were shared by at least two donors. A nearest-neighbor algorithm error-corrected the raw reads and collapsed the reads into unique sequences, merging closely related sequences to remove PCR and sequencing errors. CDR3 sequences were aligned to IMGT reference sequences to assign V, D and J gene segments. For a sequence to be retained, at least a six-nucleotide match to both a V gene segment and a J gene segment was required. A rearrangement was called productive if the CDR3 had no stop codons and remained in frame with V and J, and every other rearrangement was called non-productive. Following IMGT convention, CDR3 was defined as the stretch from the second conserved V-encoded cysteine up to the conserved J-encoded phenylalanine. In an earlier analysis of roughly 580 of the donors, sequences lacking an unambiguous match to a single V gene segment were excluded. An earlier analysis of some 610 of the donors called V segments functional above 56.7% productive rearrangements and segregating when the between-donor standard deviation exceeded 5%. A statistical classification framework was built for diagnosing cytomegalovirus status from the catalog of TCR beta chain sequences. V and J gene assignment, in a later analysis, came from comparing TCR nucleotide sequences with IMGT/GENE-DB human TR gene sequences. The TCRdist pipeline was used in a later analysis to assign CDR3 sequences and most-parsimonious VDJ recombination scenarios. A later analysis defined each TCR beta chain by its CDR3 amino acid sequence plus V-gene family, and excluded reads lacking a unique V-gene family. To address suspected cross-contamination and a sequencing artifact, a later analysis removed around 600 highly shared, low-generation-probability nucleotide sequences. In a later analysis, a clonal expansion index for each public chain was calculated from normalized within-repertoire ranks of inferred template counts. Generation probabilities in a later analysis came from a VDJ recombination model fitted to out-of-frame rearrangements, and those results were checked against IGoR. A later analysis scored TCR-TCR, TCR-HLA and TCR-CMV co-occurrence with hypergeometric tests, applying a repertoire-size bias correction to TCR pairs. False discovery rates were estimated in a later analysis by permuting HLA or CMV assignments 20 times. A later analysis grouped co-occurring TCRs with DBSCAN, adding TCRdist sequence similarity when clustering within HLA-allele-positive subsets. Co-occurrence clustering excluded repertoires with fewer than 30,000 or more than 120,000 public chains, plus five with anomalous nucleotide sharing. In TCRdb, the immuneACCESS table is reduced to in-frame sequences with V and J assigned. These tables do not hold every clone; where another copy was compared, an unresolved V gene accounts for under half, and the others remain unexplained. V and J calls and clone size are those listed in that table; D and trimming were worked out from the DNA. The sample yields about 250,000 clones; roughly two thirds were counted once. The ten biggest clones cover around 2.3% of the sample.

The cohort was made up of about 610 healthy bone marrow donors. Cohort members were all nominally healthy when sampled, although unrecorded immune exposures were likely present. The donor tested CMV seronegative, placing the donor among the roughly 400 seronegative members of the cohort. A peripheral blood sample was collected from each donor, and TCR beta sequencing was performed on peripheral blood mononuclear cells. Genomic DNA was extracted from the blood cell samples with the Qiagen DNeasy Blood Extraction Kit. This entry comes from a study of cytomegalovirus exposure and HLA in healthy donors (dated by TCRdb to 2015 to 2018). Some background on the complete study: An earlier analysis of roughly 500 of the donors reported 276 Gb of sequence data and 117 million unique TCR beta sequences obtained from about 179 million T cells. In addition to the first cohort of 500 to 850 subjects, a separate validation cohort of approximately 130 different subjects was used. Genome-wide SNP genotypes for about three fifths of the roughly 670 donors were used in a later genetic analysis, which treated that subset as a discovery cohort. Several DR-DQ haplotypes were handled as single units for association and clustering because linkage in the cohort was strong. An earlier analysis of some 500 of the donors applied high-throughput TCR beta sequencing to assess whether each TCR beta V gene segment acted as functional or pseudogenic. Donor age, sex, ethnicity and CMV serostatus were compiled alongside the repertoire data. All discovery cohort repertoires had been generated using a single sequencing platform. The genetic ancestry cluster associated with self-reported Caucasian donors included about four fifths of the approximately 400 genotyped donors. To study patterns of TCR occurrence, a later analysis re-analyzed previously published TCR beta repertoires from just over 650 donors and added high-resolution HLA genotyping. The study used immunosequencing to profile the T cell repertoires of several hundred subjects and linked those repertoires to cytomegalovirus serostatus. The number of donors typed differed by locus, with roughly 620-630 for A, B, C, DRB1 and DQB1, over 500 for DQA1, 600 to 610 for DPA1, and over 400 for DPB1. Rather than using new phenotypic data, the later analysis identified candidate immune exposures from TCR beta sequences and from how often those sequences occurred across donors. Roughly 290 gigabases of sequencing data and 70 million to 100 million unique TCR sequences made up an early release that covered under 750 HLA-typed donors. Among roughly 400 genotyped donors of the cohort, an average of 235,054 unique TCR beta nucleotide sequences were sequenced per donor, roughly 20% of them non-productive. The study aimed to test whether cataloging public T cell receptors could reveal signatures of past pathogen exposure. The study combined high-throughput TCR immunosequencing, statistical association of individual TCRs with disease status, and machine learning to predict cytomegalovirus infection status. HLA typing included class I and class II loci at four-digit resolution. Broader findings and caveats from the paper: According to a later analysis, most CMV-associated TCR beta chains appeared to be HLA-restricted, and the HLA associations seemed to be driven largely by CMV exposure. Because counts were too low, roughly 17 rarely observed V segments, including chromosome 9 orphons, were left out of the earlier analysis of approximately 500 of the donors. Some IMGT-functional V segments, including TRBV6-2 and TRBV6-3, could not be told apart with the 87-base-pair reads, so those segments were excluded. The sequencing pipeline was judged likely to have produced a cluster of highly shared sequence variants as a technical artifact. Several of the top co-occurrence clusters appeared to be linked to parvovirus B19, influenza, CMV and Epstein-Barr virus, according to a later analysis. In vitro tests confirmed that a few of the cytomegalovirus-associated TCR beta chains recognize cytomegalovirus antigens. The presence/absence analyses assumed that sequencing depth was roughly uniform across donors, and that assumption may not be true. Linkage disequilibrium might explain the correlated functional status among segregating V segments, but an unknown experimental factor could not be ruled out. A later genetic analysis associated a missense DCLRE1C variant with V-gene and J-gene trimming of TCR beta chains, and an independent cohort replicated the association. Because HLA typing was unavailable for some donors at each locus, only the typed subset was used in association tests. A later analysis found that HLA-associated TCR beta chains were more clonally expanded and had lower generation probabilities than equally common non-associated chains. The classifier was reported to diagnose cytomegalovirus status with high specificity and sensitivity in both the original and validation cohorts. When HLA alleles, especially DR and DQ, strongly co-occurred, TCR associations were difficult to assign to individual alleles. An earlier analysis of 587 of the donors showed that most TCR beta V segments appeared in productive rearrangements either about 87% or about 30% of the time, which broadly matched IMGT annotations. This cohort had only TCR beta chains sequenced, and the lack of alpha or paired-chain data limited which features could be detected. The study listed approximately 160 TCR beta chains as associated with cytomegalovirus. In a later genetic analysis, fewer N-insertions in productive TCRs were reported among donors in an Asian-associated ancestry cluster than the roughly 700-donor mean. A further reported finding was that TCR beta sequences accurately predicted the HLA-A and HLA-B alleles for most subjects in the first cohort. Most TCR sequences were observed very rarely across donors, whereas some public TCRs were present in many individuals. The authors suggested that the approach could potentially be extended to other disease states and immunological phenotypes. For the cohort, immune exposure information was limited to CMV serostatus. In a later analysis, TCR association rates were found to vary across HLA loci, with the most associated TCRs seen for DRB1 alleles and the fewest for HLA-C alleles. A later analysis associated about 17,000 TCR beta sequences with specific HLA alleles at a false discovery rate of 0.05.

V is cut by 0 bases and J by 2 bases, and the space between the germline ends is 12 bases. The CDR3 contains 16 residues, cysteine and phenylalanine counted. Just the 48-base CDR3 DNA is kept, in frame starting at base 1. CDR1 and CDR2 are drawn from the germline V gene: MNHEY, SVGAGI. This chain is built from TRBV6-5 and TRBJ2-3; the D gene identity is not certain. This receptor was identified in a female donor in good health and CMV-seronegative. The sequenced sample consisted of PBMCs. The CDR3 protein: CASSYSMSQFTDTQYF. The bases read TGTGCCAGCAGTTACTCGATGAGTCAATTCACAGATACGCAGTATTTT.